The following is a T cell receptor beta chain sequence with its context. With V trimmed by 2 bases and J by 4 bases, 3 bases remained unmatched. This CDR3 has 16 residues. Germline-derived CDR1 and CDR2 are MRHNA and SNTAGT. Residents of under 25 US areas, aged about 18 to 89 years, made up the participants. Which cohort a participant joined came from the clinical history participants gave. This sample was included in a study of blood T cell repertoires in COVID-19. As for the study in general: The cDNA or gDNA used as material had been derived from T cells, B-cell-depleted T cells, or PBMCs.

Original processing notes: Researchers report that nucleated cell counts were estimated from reference gene primer amplification. Libraries were prepared by immunoSEQ multiplex PCR; TCRdb keeps only in-frame clonotypes and omits some of them. That table is the source of V, J and clone size, and D and trimming were worked out from the DNA. This table holds around 220,000 clones, 75% to 95% found once. The clonotype originates from a woman aged 18-35 years who had recovered from COVID-19. This chain links TRBV6-4 with TRBJ2-2; 11 nucleotides align to TRBD2. Material for sequencing was PBMCs or T cells enriched from blood (not recorded which). The CDR3 is CASSDTGTSGTGELFF. In nucleotides, the CDR3 is TGTGCCAGCAGTGACACGGGGACTAGCGGCACCGGGGAGCTGTTTTTT.